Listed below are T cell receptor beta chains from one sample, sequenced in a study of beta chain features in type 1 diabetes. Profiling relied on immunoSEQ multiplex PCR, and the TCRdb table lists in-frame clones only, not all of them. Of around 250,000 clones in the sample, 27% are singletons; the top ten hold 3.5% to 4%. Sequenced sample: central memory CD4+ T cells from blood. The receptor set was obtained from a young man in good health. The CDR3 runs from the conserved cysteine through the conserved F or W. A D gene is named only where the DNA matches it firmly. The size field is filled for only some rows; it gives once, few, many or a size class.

CAHRPPEGTYGYTF TGTGCCCACCGCCCCCCGGAGGGTACCTATGGCTACACCTTC TRBJ1-2 . . TRBV30
CASSQDGQVFNSPLHF TGTGCCAGCAGCCAAGATGGGCAGGTTTTTAATTCACCCCTCCACTTT TRBJ1-6 . . TRBV4-2
CASSLRPTNTGELFF TGCGCCAGCAGCTTGAGGCCAACGAACACCGGGGAGCTGTTTTTT TRBJ2-2 . few TRBV5-1
CAIKDDTDTQYF TGTGCCATCAAAGACGACACAGATACGCAGTATTTT TRBJ2-3 . . TRBV10-3
CASSLDLQEDTQYF TGTGCCAGCAGCTTAGATTTACAGGAGGATACGCAGTATTTT TRBJ2-3 . few TRBV7-2
CASSFGGLNQPQHF TGTGCCAGCAGCTTTGGGGGCCTCAATCAGCCCCAGCATTTT TRBJ1-5 . . TRBV5-6
CASGAGGLRSGNTIYF TGTGCCAGCGGGGCAGGGGGGCTCCGCTCTGGAAACACCATATATTTT TRBJ1-3 TRBD1 . TRBV28
CSYSYSNQPQHF TGCAGCTACAGCTATAGCAATCAGCCCCAGCATTTT TRBJ1-5 . few TRBV29-1
CASSESLLAGGRGVQYF TGTGCCAGCAGTGAGTCCCTCTTAGCGGGGGGGCGTGGTGTCCAGTACTTC TRBJ2-5 TRBD2 . TRBV25-1
CASSLTSGYNEQFF TGTGCCAGCAGCTTAACTAGCGGATACAATGAGCAGTTCTTC TRBJ2-1 TRBD2 . TRBV7-9
CSAALGEPQHF TGCAGTGCCGCGCTTGGTGAGCCCCAGCATTTT TRBJ1-5 . . TRBV20-1
CASSQSGRSGANVLTF TGTGCCAGTAGCCAGTCAGGTCGCTCTGGGGCCAACGTCCTGACTTTC TRBJ2-6 . . TRBV19
CAWSPWDRAYGYTF TGTGCCTGGAGTCCCTGGGACAGAGCCTATGGCTACACCTTC TRBJ1-2 TRBD1 . TRBV30
CAINRGRNQPQHF TGTGCCATCAACAGGGGACGCAATCAGCCCCAGCATTTT TRBJ1-5 TRBD1 . TRBV2
CAWSVGTYGSLHF TGTGCCTGGAGTGTAGGGACATACGGAAGCCTCCACTTT TRBJ1-6 . few TRBV30
CASSLEGAGSIADTQYF TGTGCCAGCAGCTTAGAGGGGGCAGGGAGTATCGCAGATACGCAGTATTTT TRBJ2-3 TRBD1 . TRBV7-6
CAISEGPVGTDTQYF TGTGCCATCAGTGAGGGCCCGGTGGGGACAGATACGCAGTATTTT TRBJ2-3 . few TRBV10-3
CAISWGQSSAAEQYF TGTGCCATCAGTTGGGGCCAGTCCTCAGCGGCAGAGCAGTACTTC TRBJ2-7 . . TRBV10-3
CASSRQGARETQYF TGTGCCAGCAGCCGACAGGGGGCGAGGGAGACCCAGTACTTC TRBJ2-5 TRBD1 . TRBV7-2
CASSPSSRAKNIQYF TGTGCCAGCAGTCCCTCATCCAGAGCCAAAAACATTCAGTACTTC TRBJ2-4 . . TRBV28
CASSEVAATEKLFF TGTGCCAGCAGTGAAGTGGCAGCGACTGAAAAACTGTTTTTT TRBJ1-4 . once TRBV25-1
CASSLSVENGYTF TGTGCCAGCTCCCTAAGCGTTGAAAATGGCTACACCTTC TRBJ1-2 . . TRBV18
CAYRQRNQPQHF TGTGCTTACCGACAGAGGAATCAGCCCCAGCATTTT TRBJ1-5 . few TRBV30
CASSKGQGNGYTF TGTGCCAGCAGTAAAGGACAGGGAAATGGCTACACCTTC TRBJ1-2 TRBD1 . TRBV7-9
CASRVSSSYEQYF TGTGCCAGCAGGGTATCGAGCTCCTACGAGCAGTACTTC TRBJ2-7 . . TRBV28
CASSPRGQKIMNTEAFF TGTGCCAGCAGCCCTCGGGGACAGAAAATAATGAACACTGAAGCTTTCTTT TRBJ1-1 TRBD1 few TRBV28
CAIEVGEQFF TGTGCCATCGAAGTCGGTGAGCAGTTCTTC TRBJ2-1 . . TRBV10-3
CASSRQEAEAFF TGTGCCAGCAGCAGACAGGAGGCTGAAGCTTTCTTT TRBJ1-1 . many TRBV7-9
CASSLAGAGSGWTYEQYF TGTGCCAGCAGCTTAGCGGGGGCTGGTAGCGGGTGGACTTACGAGCAGTACTTC TRBJ2-7 . . TRBV7-8
CASKPDTDTQYF TGTGCCAGCAAACCGGACACAGATACGCAGTATTTT TRBJ2-3 . few TRBV2
CASSLWGAYEQYF TGTGCCAGCAGCTTGTGGGGGGCCTACGAGCAGTACTTC TRBJ2-7 . few TRBV5-4
CASSLTGSGANVLTF TGCGCCAGCAGCTTGACAGGCTCCGGGGCCAACGTCCTGACTTTC TRBJ2-6 . . TRBV5-1
CSVEEGRGFPEAFF TGCAGCGTTGAGGAGGGCAGGGGGTTCCCTGAAGCTTTCTTT TRBJ1-1 TRBD1 few TRBV29-1
CASSPDRGQGQGYTF TGTGCCAGCAGCCCGGACAGGGGTCAAGGTCAGGGCTACACCTTC TRBJ1-2 TRBD1 few TRBV7-2
CASSPRTGPPNNEQFF TGTGCCAGCAGTCCCAGGACAGGTCCCCCAAACAATGAGCAGTTCTTC TRBJ2-1 TRBD1 . TRBV5-4
CASSLIGFNYGYTF TGTGCCAGCAGCTTAATTGGGTTTAACTATGGCTACACCTTC TRBJ1-2 . . TRBV11-2
CASREQTGGNTEAFF TGCGCCAGCAGAGAACAAACGGGAGGGAACACTGAAGCTTTCTTT TRBJ1-1 . . TRBV5-1
CATSREVGVDEQYF TGTGCCACCAGCAGGGAAGTGGGAGTTGACGAGCAGTACTTC TRBJ2-7 . . TRBV15
CASSMGLDRDTDTQYF TGTGCCAGCAGCATGGGACTGGACAGGGACACAGATACGCAGTATTTT TRBJ2-3 TRBD1 . TRBV5-4
CASSPPREITYNEQFF TGTGCCAGCTCACCACCCCGGGAGATCACCTACAATGAGCAGTTCTTC TRBJ2-1 . . TRBV18
CASSQDSGTNPYEQYF TGCGCCAGCAGCCAAGATTCCGGGACTAACCCTTACGAGCAGTACTTC TRBJ2-7 TRBD2 few TRBV4-3
CASSAQGGDEQFF TGTGCCAGCAGCGCACAGGGGGGCGATGAGCAGTTCTTC TRBJ2-1 TRBD1 . TRBV7-2
CASSYGQGRSGYTF TGTGCCAGCAGCTATGGACAGGGGCGGAGCGGCTACACCTTC TRBJ1-2 TRBD1 . TRBV7-2
CASSRLDSSSDTQYF TGTGCCAGCAGCCGACTGGACAGTTCTTCAGATACGCAGTATTTT TRBJ2-3 . . TRBV6-6
CSGAGGSSSYEQYF TGCAGCGGTGCCGGCGGGTCGAGCTCCTACGAGCAGTACTTC TRBJ2-7 . . TRBV29-1
CASSPSGGNNQPQHF TGTGCCAGCAGTCCCTCCGGGGGTAACAATCAGCCCCAGCATTTT TRBJ1-5 . . TRBV6-5
CASSLTASRRGEQFF TGTGCCAGCAGCTTAACGGCCTCGAGAAGGGGTGAGCAGTTCTTC TRBJ2-1 . . TRBV7-2
CSARGDIRTFF TGCAGTGCTAGGGGGGACATAAGGACGTTCTTC TRBJ2-1 . . TRBV20-1
CASGPVGNEQFF TGTGCTAGTGGGCCGGTAGGTAATGAGCAGTTCTTC TRBJ2-1 . many TRBV12-5
CAWSRLGASTEAFF TGTGCCTGGAGTAGGCTGGGGGCATCTACTGAAGCTTTCTTT TRBJ1-1 . . TRBV30
CAISRGGTDTQYF TGTGCCATCTCCCGGGGGGGCACAGATACGCAGTATTTT TRBJ2-3 TRBD2 . TRBV19
CASGLGNQPQHF TGTGCCAGCGGACTGGGGAATCAGCCCCAGCATTTT TRBJ1-5 . many TRBV28